This TCR beta chain was sequenced for a study of T cells in Graves' hyperthyroidism and ophthalmopathy. CDR1 WSHSY and CDR2 SAAADI come from the germline V gene. V dropped 5 bases and J dropped 10 bases, with 15 bases sitting between them. The CDR3 is made up of 14 amino acids. The source material, RNA transcripts, was used to amplify TCR beta CDR3 regions. An initial round of RT-PCR targeting the TCR CDR3 relied on the HTBI primer set. MiXCR was run by TCRdb on the multiplex PCR reads, yielding one entry per CDR3 protein. The sample consists of fewer than 650,000 distinct CDR3 sequences, 40% to 55% of them appearing once. Study conclusions and caveats: Ophthalmopathy cases were set apart from stable hyperthyroidism by a 13 V-J model. Most clonotypes expanded in the thyroid (above 0.001) were also present in blood.

Every diagnosis used clinical symptoms, serum thyroxine and TRAb, thyroid ultrasound and orbital computed tomography. In regard to this clonotype: No antigen is known for it.

The rearrangement joins TRBV10-2 to TRBJ1-6; no clear D. The sequenced sample was peripheral blood or thyroid tissue (not recorded which). The sequence came from an adult woman with Graves' disease, either hyperthyroidism or ophthalmopathy (not recorded which). CDR3 nucleotide sequence: TGCGCCAGCAGTTTAGGACGGTTGGGGTCACCCCTCCACTTT. Protein sequence: CASSLGRLGSPLHF.